A selection of T cell receptor beta chains follows, all from one sample in a study of beta chain features in type 1 diabetes. TCRdb's table, derived via immunoSEQ multiplex PCR, lists solely in-frame clones and lacks some. The sample gives hundreds of thousands of clones, over 10% of which show up once; less than 0.025% is in the top ten. Sequenced input: naive CD4+ T cells from blood. The receptors stem from a man aged 18 to 29 with type 1 diabetes. CDR3s include the opening cysteine and the closing phenylalanine or tryptophan. Each record gives: J gene, clone size, V gene, D gene, CDR3 protein, CDR3 DNA. The D gene is left open where the match is weak. Size values are once, few and many counts, or a class for expanded clones, and some rows have none.

j_gene: TRBJ2-3
abundance: .
v_gene: TRBV11-3
d_gene: .
CDR3aa: CASSLENLSTDTQYF
CDR3nt: TGTGCCAGCAGCTTAGAAAATCTTAGCACAGATACGCAGTATTTT

j_gene: TRBJ1-5
abundance: .
v_gene: TRBV7-2
d_gene: .
CDR3aa: CASSSQGHLNPQHF
CDR3nt: TGTGCCAGCAGCTCCCAAGGACACCTCAACCCCCAGCATTTT

j_gene: TRBJ1-2
abundance: few
v_gene: TRBV7-9
d_gene: .
CDR3aa: CASSLGRSANYGYTF
CDR3nt: TGTGCCAGCAGCTTAGGCAGATCAGCTAACTATGGCTACACCTTC

j_gene: TRBJ1-2
abundance: few
v_gene: TRBV27
d_gene: .
CDR3aa: CASSSEGQGQMLDYGYTF
CDR3nt: TGTGCCAGCAGTTCAGAGGGGCAGGGGCAGATGTTGGACTATGGCTACACCTTC

j_gene: TRBJ1-1
abundance: few
v_gene: TRBV5-1
d_gene: TRBD1
CDR3aa: CASSVDRGRTEAFF
CDR3nt: TGCGCCAGCAGTGTGGACAGGGGAAGGACTGAAGCTTTCTTT

j_gene: TRBJ1-5
abundance: .
v_gene: TRBV5-4
d_gene: .
CDR3aa: CASSLEPNNQPQHF
CDR3nt: TGTGCCAGCAGCTTGGAGCCGAACAATCAGCCCCAGCATTTT

j_gene: TRBJ2-3
abundance: few
v_gene: TRBV4-2
d_gene: TRBD2
CDR3aa: CASSQELAGITDTQYF
CDR3nt: TGTGCCAGCAGCCAGGAACTAGCGGGGATAACAGATACGCAGTATTTT

j_gene: TRBJ2-5
abundance: .
v_gene: TRBV2
d_gene: .
CDR3aa: CASSERTGQETQYF
CDR3nt: TGTGCCAGCAGTGAACGGACTGGCCAAGAGACCCAGTACTTC

j_gene: TRBJ2-1
abundance: few
v_gene: TRBV6-4
d_gene: .
CDR3aa: CASSRDSSYNEQFF
CDR3nt: TGTGCCAGCAGCAGGGACTCCTCCTACAATGAGCAGTTCTTC

j_gene: TRBJ1-1
abundance: few
v_gene: TRBV25-1
d_gene: .
CDR3aa: CASSEFTGNTEAFF
CDR3nt: TGTGCCAGCAGTGAATTCACTGGGAACACTGAAGCTTTCTTT

j_gene: TRBJ1-2
abundance: .
v_gene: TRBV29-1
d_gene: .
CDR3aa: CSVEEQNYGYTF
CDR3nt: TGCAGCGTTGAAGAACAGAACTATGGCTACACCTTC

j_gene: TRBJ2-1
abundance: few
v_gene: TRBV7-6
d_gene: .
CDR3aa: CASSLAGAPRDEQFF
CDR3nt: TGTGCCAGCAGCTTAGCGGGGGCCCCAAGGGATGAGCAGTTCTTC

j_gene: TRBJ2-1
abundance: .
v_gene: TRBV5-1
d_gene: TRBD2
CDR3aa: CASSLRTSGNNEQFF
CDR3nt: TGCGCCAGCAGCCTTCGGACTAGCGGGAACAATGAGCAGTTCTTC

j_gene: TRBJ1-2
abundance: few
v_gene: TRBV27
d_gene: .
CDR3aa: CASSPRGVGYAPNYGYTF
CDR3nt: TGTGCCAGCAGCCCTCGGGGGGTAGGATATGCCCCTAACTATGGCTACACCTTC

j_gene: TRBJ2-1
abundance: .
v_gene: TRBV5-1
d_gene: TRBD1
CDR3aa: CASSPWTGHTYNEQFF
CDR3nt: TGCGCCAGCAGCCCGTGGACAGGACATACCTACAATGAGCAGTTCTTC

j_gene: TRBJ2-1
abundance: few
v_gene: TRBV4-1
d_gene: TRBD2
CDR3aa: CASSPPGTSVLPEQFF
CDR3nt: TGCGCCAGCAGCCCCCCAGGTACTAGCGTCCTCCCCGAGCAGTTCTTC

j_gene: TRBJ1-5
abundance: .
v_gene: TRBV5-1
d_gene: .
CDR3aa: CASSTGSGNQPQHF
CDR3nt: TGCGCCAGCAGCACTGGGAGCGGCAATCAGCCCCAGCATTTT

j_gene: TRBJ1-4
abundance: .
v_gene: TRBV4-2
d_gene: TRBD1
CDR3aa: CASSQEGTATNEKLFF
CDR3nt: TGTGCCAGCAGCCAAGAGGGGACAGCAACTAATGAAAAACTGTTTTTT

j_gene: TRBJ1-4
abundance: .
v_gene: TRBV7-9
d_gene: .
CDR3aa: CASSWDPGATNEKLFF
CDR3nt: TGTGCCAGCAGCTGGGACCCCGGTGCAACTAATGAAAAACTGTTTTTT

j_gene: TRBJ2-7
abundance: few
v_gene: TRBV5-4
d_gene: .
CDR3aa: CASSLGFSYEQYF
CDR3nt: TGTGCCAGCAGCTTGGGTTTCTCCTACGAGCAGTACTTC

j_gene: TRBJ2-7
abundance: .
v_gene: TRBV18
d_gene: .
CDR3aa: CASSPPQASYEQYF
CDR3nt: TGTGCCAGCTCACCACCGCAGGCCAGCTACGAGCAGTACTTC

j_gene: TRBJ1-2
abundance: few
v_gene: TRBV30
d_gene: TRBD1
CDR3aa: CAWRLGQSTWLGYTF
CDR3nt: TGTGCCTGGAGGCTGGGACAGTCTACTTGGCTTGGCTACACCTTC

j_gene: TRBJ2-1
abundance: few
v_gene: TRBV28
d_gene: TRBD1
CDR3aa: CASSTLSPGTGGFNEQFF
CDR3nt: TGTGCCAGCAGTACCCTATCCCCCGGGACAGGGGGTTTCAATGAGCAGTTCTTC

j_gene: TRBJ2-1
abundance: .
v_gene: TRBV5-1
d_gene: .
CDR3aa: CASSFWIVDEQFF
CDR3nt: TGCGCCAGCAGCTTCTGGATAGTCGATGAGCAGTTCTTC

j_gene: TRBJ1-5
abundance: .
v_gene: TRBV25-1
d_gene: .
CDR3aa: CASSEPGPDQPQHF
CDR3nt: TGTGCCAGCAGTGAACCAGGACCGGATCAGCCCCAGCATTTT